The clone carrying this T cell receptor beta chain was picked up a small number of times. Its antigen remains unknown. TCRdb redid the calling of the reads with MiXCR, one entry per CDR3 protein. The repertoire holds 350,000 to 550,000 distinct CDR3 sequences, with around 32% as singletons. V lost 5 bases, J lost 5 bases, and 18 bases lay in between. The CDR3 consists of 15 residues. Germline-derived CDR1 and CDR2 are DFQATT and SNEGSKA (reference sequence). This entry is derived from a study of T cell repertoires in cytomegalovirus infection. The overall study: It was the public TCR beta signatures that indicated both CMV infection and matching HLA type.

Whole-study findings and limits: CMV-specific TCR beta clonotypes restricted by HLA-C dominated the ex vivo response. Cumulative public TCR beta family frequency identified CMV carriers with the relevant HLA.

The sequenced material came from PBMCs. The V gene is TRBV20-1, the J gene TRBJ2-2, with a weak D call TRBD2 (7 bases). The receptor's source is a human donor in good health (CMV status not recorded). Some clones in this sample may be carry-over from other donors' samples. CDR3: CSAPMTGGGTGELFF. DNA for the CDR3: TGCAGTGCTCCCATGACGGGGGGCGGTACCGGGGAGCTGTTTTTT.